This T cell receptor beta chain was profiled in a study of T cell repertoires in cytomegalovirus infection. Turning to the study itself: The study used recently identified HLA-C-restricted and well-studied HLA-B-restricted CMV epitopes. It can be stated that public TCR beta signatures indicated CMV infection as well as a matching HLA type.

MiXCR, run by TCRdb on the reads, gives a single entry per CDR3 protein. The table includes tens of thousands of distinct CDR3 sequences, 25% to 30% detected once. As concerns this clonotype: The antigen remains unidentified.

V shed 3 bases and J 6 bases; nucleotides not matched to a gene: 9. Germline-derived CDR1 and CDR2 are MDHEN and SYDVKM. The CDR3 extends over 17 amino acids. The rearrangement links TRBV28 to TRBJ2-3; TRBD2 agrees at 13 bases. Sequences were derived from CD8+ T cells from cultured PBMCs, sampled from culture after CMV antigen stimulation. This receptor was identified in a human donor in good health (CMV status not recorded). Some clones in this sample may be carry-over from other donors' samples. The chain's CDR3 is CASSFPTSGGPADTQYF. The CDR3 DNA reads as TGTGCCAGCAGTTTCCCGACTAGCGGGGGGCCAGCGGATACGCAGTATTTT.